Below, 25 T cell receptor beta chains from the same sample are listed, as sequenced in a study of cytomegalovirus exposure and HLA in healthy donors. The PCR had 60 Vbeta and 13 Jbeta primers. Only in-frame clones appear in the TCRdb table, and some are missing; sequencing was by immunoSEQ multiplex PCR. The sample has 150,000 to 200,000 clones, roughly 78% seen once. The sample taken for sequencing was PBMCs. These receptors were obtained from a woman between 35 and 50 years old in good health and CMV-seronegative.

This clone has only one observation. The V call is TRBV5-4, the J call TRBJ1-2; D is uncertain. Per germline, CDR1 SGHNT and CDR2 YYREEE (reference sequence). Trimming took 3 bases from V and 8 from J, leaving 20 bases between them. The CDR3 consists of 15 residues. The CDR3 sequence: CASSWIFAGRRGYTF. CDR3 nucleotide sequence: TGTGCCAGCAGCTGGATCTTCGCAGGCAGGAGGGGCTACACCTTC.

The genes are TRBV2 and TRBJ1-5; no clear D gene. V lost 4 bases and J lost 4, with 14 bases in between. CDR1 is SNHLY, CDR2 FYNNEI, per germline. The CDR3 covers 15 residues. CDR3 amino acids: CASSGSLVQNQPQHF. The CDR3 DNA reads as TGTGCCAGCAGTGGGAGTTTGGTCCAAAATCAGCCCCAGCATTTT. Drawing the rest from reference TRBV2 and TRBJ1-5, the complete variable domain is EPEVTQTPSHQVTQMGQEVILRCVPISNHLYFYWYRQILGQKVEFLVSFYNNEISEKSEIFDDQFSVERPDGSNFTLKIRSTKLEDSAMYFCASSGSLVQNQPQHFGDGTRLSIL.

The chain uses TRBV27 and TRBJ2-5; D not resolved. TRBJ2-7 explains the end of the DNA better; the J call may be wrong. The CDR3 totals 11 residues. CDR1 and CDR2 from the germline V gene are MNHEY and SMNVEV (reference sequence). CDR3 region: CASSSPYEQYF. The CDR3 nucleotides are TGTGCCAGCAGTTCACCCTACGAGCAGTACTTC.

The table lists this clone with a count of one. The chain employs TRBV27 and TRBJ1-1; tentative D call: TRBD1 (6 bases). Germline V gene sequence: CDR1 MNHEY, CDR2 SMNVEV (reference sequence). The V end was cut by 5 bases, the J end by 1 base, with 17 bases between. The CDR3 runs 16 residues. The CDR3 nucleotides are TGTGCCAGCAGTGTTACAGGGCTTAGGGAGAACACTGAAGCTTTCTTT. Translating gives CASSVTGLRENTEAFF.

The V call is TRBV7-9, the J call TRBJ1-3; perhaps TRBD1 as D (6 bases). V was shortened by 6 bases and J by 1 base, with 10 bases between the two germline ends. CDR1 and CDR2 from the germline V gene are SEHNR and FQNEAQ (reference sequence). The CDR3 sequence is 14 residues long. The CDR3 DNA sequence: TGTGCCAGCAGGCCCACAGGGTCTGGAAACACCATATATTTT. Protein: CASRPTGSGNTIYF.

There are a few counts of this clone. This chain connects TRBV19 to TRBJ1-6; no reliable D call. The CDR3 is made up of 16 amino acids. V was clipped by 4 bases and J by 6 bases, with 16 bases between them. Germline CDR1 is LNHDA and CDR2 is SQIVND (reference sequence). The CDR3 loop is CASSTQTGITNSPLHF. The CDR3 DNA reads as TGTGCCAGTAGTACACAAACCGGGATAACTAATTCACCCCTCCACTTT. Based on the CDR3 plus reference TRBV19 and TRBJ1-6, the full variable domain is DGGITQSPKYLFRKEGQNVTLSCEQNLNHDAMYWYRQDPGQGLRLIYYSQIVNDFQKGDIAEGYSVSREKKESFPLTVTSAQKNPTAFYLCASSTQTGITNSPLHFGNGTRLTVT.

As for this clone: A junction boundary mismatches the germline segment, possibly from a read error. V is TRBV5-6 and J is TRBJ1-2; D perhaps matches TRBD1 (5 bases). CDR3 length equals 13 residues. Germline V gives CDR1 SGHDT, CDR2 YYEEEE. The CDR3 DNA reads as TGTGCCAGCAGCTCACTCTGGACACCCACACAGGACTTC. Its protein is CASSSLWTPTQDF. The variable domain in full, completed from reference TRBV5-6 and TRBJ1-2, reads DAGVTQSPTHLIKTRGQQVTLRCSPKSGHDTVSWYQQALGQGPQFIFQYYEEEERQRGNFPDRFSGHQFPNYSSELNVNALLLGDSALYLCASSSLWTPTQDFGSGTRLTVV.

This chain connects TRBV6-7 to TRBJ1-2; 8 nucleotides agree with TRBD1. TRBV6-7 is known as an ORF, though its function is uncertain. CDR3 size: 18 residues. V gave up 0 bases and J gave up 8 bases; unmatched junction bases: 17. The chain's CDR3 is CASSYSTLAVQGERGYTF. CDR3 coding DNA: TGTGCCAGCAGTTACTCGACCCTGGCTGTACAGGGGGAGAGGGGCTACACCTTC.

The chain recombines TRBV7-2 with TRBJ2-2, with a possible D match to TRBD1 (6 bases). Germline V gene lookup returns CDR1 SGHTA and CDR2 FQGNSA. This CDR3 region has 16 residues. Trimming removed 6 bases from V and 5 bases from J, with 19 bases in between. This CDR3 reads CASRDAGTSMTGELFF. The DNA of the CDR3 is TGTGCCAGCAGGGACGCCGGGACATCGATGACCGGGGAGCTGTTTTTT.

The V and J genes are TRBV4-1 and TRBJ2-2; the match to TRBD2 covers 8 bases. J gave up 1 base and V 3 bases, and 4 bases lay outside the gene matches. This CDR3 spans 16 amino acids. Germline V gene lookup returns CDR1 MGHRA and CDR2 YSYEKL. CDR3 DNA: TGCGCCAGCAGCCATCCAGCGGGGGAGAACACCGGGGAGCTGTTTTTT. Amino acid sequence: CASSHPAGENTGELFF.

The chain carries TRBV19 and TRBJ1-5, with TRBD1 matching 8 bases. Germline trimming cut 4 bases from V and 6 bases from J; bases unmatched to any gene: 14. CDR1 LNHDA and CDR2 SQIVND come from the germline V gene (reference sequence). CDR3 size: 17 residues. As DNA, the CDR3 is TGTGCCAGTAGTAGACCTGGGACAGGTTCTTTCTCTCAGCCCCAGCATTTT. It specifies CASSRPGTGSFSQPQHF.

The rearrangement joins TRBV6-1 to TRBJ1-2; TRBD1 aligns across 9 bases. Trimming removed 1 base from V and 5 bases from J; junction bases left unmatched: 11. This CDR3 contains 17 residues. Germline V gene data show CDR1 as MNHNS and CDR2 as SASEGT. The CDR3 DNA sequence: TGTGCCAGCAGTGAAGAGCTGTCGGGACAGGGAGGGTATGGCTACACCTTC. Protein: CASSEELSGQGGYGYTF.

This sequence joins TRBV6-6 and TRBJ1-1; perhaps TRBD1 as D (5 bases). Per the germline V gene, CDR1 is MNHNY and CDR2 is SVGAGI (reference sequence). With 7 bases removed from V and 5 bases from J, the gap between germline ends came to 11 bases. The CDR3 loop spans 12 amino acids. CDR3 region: CASKTQGTEAFF. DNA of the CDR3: TGTGCCAGCAAGACCCAGGGAACTGAAGCTTTCTTT.

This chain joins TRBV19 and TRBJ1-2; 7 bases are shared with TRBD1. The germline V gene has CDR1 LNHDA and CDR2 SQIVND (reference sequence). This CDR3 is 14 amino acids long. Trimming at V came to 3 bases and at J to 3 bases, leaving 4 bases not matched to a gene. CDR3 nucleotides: TGTGCCAGTAGTATCGGACAGGTGTACTATGGCTACACCTTC. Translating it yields CASSIGQVYYGYTF.

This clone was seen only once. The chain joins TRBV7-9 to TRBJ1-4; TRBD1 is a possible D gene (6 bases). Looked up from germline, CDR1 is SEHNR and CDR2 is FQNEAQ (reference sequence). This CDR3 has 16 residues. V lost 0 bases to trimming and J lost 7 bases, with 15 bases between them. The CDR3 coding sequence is TGTGCCAGCAGCTTAGCGTGGGGGCAGGGTGGTGAAAAACTGTTTTTT. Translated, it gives CASSLAWGQGGEKLFF. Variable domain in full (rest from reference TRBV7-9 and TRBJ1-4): DTGVSQNPRHKITKRGQNVTFRCDPISEHNRLYWYRQTLGQGPEFLTYFQNEAQLEKSRLLSDRFSAERPKGSFSTLEIQRTEQGDSAMYLCASSLAWGQGGEKLFFGSGTQLSVL.

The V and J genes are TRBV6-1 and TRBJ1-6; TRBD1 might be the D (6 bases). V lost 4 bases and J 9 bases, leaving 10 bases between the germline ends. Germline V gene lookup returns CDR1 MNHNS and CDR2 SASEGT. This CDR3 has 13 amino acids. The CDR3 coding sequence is TGTGCCAGCAGTGGGGACACGCGTTCACCCCTCCACTTT. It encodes CASSGDTRSPLHF.

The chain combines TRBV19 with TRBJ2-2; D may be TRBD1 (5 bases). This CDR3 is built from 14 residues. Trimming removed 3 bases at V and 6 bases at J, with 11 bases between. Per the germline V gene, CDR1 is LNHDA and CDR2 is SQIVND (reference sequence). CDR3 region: CASSMWVGAGELFF. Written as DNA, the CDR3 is TGTGCCAGTAGTATGTGGGTAGGGGCCGGGGAGCTGTTTTTT. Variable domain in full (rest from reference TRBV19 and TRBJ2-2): DGGITQSPKYLFRKEGQNVTLSCEQNLNHDAMYWYRQDPGQGLRLIYYSQIVNDFQKGDIAEGYSVSREKKESFPLTVTSAQKNPTAFYLCASSMWVGAGELFFGEGSRLTVL.

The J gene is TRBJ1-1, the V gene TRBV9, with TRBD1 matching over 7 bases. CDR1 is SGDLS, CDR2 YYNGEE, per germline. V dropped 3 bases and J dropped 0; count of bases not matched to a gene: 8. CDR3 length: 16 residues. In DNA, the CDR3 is TGTGCCAGCAGCGAAACAGGGGCCCTGATGAACACTGAAGCTTTCTTT. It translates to CASSETGALMNTEAFF.

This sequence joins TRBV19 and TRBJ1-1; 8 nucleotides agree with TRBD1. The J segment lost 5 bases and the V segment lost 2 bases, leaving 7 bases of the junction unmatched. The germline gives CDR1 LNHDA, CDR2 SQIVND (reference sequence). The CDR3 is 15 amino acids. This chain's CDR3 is CASSIIGRGQTEAFF. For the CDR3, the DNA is TGTGCCAGTAGTATAATCGGCAGGGGGCAAACTGAAGCTTTCTTT. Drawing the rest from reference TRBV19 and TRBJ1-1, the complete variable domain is DGGITQSPKYLFRKEGQNVTLSCEQNLNHDAMYWYRQDPGQGLRLIYYSQIVNDFQKGDIAEGYSVSREKKESFPLTVTSAQKNPTAFYLCASSIIGRGQTEAFFGQGTRLTVV.

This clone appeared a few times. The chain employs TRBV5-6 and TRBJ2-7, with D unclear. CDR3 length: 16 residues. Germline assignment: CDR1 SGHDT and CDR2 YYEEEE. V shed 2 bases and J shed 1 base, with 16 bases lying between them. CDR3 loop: CASSFFTTSLSYEQYF. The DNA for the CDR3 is TGTGCCAGCAGCTTCTTTACTACCTCCCTGTCCTACGAGCAGTACTTC.

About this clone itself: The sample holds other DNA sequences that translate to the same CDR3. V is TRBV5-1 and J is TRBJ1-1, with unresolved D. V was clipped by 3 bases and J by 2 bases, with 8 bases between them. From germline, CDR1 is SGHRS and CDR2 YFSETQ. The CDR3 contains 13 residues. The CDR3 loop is CASSWAGNTEAFF. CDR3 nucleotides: TGCGCCAGCAGCTGGGCGGGCAACACTGAAGCTTTCTTT.

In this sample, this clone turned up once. CDR3 protein: CASSTPRQSNYGYTF. CDR3 nucleotide sequence: TGTGCCAGCAGCACCCCGCGACAGAGTAACTATGGCTACACCTTC. The J gene is TRBJ1-2, the V gene TRBV5-4, with D perhaps TRBD1 (5 bases). The V end was cut by 4 bases, the J end by 1 base, with 14 bases between. Germline CDR1 and CDR2: SGHNT and YYREEE (reference sequence). CDR3 length: 15 residues.

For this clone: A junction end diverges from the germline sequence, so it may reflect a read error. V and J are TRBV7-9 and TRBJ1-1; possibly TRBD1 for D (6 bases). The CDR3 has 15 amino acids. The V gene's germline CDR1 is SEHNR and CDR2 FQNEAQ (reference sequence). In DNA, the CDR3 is TGTTCCAGCAGCCTAGTTCCGCAGGGGCGCACTGAAGCTTTCTTT. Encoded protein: CSSSLVPQGRTEAFF.

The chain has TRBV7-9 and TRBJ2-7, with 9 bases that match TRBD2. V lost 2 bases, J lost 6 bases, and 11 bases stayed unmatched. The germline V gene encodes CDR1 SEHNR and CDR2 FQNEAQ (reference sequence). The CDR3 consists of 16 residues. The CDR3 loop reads CASSLSRRGGRAEQYF. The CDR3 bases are TGTGCCAGCAGCTTATCCCGGCGGGGGGGCCGGGCCGAGCAGTACTTC.

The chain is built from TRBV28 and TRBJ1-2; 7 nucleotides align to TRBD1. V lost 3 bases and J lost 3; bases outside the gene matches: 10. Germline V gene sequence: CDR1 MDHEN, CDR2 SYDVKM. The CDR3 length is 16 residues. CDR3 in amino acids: CASSFSRGSFYYGYTF. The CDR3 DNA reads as TGTGCCAGCAGTTTCAGCAGGGGGAGTTTCTACTATGGCTACACCTTC.